The sequence of this T cell receptor (beta chain) was determined in a study of T-cell reconstitution after alpha-beta-depleted transplantation in children. The study's findings and limits: Reported findings indicate that, about two months after transplant, alpha-beta T cells came from several hundred expanded clones, which were derived from non-depleted graft cells. Surviving recipient T cells and thymic progenitors underlay high day-60 TCRbeta diversity in some patients.

The CDR3 is made up of 16 amino acids. Germline CDR1 LGHDT, CDR2 YNNKEL (reference sequence). The V and J ends lost 1 base and 0 bases respectively, with 10 bases between them. This clonotype occurred many times. As yet, its antigen is unknown. Unique molecular identifiers featured in how the TCRbeta library was prepared. TCRdb reprocessed the PCR reads with MiXCR, giving one entry per CDR3 protein. Found here are over 150,000 distinct CDR3 sequences, around 10% of them singletons; the top ten hold approximately 13%. The receptor's source is a boy aged 2 to 10 with acute myeloid leukemia, due to receive a stem cell transplant. The genes are TRBV3-1 and TRBJ1-3, with D unclear. The sample here was PBMCs, taken before TCRalphabeta/CD19-depleted stem cell transplant. The CDR3 is CASSQVGVFSGNTIYF. The DNA for the CDR3 is TGTGCCAGCAGCCAAGTAGGCGTTTTCTCTGGAAACACCATATATTTT.